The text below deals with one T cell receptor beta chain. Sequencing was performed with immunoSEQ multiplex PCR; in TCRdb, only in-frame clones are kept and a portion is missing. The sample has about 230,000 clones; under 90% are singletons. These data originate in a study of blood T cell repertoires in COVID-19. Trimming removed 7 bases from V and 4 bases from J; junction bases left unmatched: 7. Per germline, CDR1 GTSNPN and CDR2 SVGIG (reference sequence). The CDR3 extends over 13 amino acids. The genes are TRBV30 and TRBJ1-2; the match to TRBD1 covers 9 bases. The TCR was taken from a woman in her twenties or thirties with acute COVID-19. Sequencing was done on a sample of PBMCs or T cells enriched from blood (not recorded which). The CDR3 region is CASNVQGAYGYTF. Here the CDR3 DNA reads TGTGCCTCCAATGTACAGGGGGCCTATGGCTACACCTTC.